This TCR beta chain was obtained from a study of T cell responses to AZD1222 COVID-19 vaccine. Looking at the study overall: Combined were second doses at about 4 or about 12 weeks.

Germline V gene data show CDR1 as MNHEY and CDR2 as SMNVEV (reference sequence). V lost 3 bases and J 6 bases, leaving 15 bases between the germline ends. The CDR3 has 14 residues. Study-wide findings and caveats: Close to half of all spike-specific TCRs reportedly target regions of the variants that are unmutated.

The assay was immunoSEQ multiplex PCR, and TCRdb's table has in-frame clones only and misses some. The table shows 140,000 to 150,000 clones, with approximately 90% occurring only once. Details on this clone: Its target is not known.

This sequence joins TRBV27 and TRBJ2-7; D unclear. The sequences come from peripheral blood, collected on day 0 of AZD1222 vaccination. The TCR was taken from an adult in good health. The CDR3 is CASSFTHMGVEQYF. CDR3 sequence (DNA): TGTGCCAGCAGTTTTACGCACATGGGCGTCGAGCAGTACTTC.